The rows below give T cell receptor beta chains drawn from one sample of a study of cytomegalovirus exposure and HLA in healthy donors. Method: immunoSEQ multiplex PCR; TCRdb's copy keeps in-frame clones and lacks some. The sample lists over 150,000 clones, about four fifths occurring once. Sequenced input: PBMCs. Receptor source: a woman between 45 and 60 years old in good health and CMV-seropositive. CDR3s leave out the opening cysteine and the closing phenylalanine or tryptophan. A clone size is listed for some rows: how often the clone was seen (once, few, many), or a class if it is expanded.

clone_size,v_call,j_call,cdr3_aa
.,TRBV20-1,TRBJ1-4,SARAAEKLF
.,TRBV2,TRBJ1-4,ASIRTAEKLF
.,TRBV5-4,TRBJ2-1,ASSPGGEEGRGEQF
.,TRBV5-1,TRBJ1-1,ASSGGIGAEAF
.,TRBV2,TRBJ1-2,ASSNLGQDYGYT
.,TRBV4-3,TRBJ2-1,ASSQELPGVKGEQF
.,TRBV5-1,TRBJ1-5,ASSPTGISNQPQH
.,TRBV10-3,TRBJ1-1,AIGGDRAEAF
.,TRBV19,TRBJ1-5,ASSTRGPQPQH
.,TRBV19,TRBJ2-3,ASNSPGHRTDTQY
.,TRBV9,TRBJ1-6,ASSAKNRQGSDSPLH
.,TRBV11-3,TRBJ2-7,ASSPIRTPQVGEQY
.,TRBV9,TRBJ2-5,ASSETAIQETQY
few,TRBV9,TRBJ2-1,ASSVGGGYNEQF
.,TRBV14,TRBJ2-1,ASSPSSAYNEQF
.,TRBV5-1,TRBJ2-3,ASSLEPSGNTDTQY
few,TRBV5-6,TRBJ2-1,ASSRPGQGAGEQF
.,TRBV7-9,TRBJ1-2,SSSPRGGFYGYT
.,TRBV13,TRBJ2-7,ASSMGLAETYEQY
.,TRBV19,TRBJ2-3,ASSVPGQITDTQY
.,TRBV9,.,ASSGAAGGPTYEQY
few,TRBV27,TRBJ1-4,ASSLGQLNEKLF
.,TRBV27,TRBJ2-7,ASSTREPTGVYEQY
few,TRBV6-1,TRBJ2-5,ASRRGVQETQY
.,TRBV11-2,TRBJ1-4,ASRQGATNEKLF
.,TRBV10-3,TRBJ2-2,AIDEGLNTGELF
.,TRBV18,TRBJ1-5,ASSLAGTGGGQPQH
few,TRBV19,TRBJ1-1,ASSMADQIKAF
few,TRBV7-2,TRBJ1-3,ASSFYQGQSGNTIY
.,TRBV19,TRBJ2-2,ASRLAGVAGELF
.,TRBV7-3,TRBJ1-2,ASSSLPRDRADGYT
.,TRBV29-1,.,SVEEWQGDAYEQY
.,TRBV18,TRBJ2-4,ASSPERSSKNIQY
.,TRBV9,TRBJ2-3,ASSVERDTQY
.,TRBV5-1,TRBJ1-4,ASSLDRNEKLF
.,TRBV27,TRBJ2-3,ASSFWASGGRTDTQY
few,TRBV10-3,TRBJ2-1,AITRGRGVPQF
.,TRBV2,TRBJ2-2,ASSEHSGGSPGELF
.,TRBV5-4,TRBJ1-4,ASSFGGKAEKLF
.,TRBV28,TRBJ1-2,ASSGTLLSYGYT
.,TRBV30,TRBJ1-5,AWSVRGLTNQPQH
.,TRBV19,TRBJ1-5,ATPRQFGPYSNQPQH
.,TRBV9,TRBJ1-1,ASSPEQGVAF
.,TRBV7-2,TRBJ2-3,ASSRSGGAGDTQY
.,TRBV7-9,TRBJ2-1,SSSLDRGLYNEQF
.,TRBV5-1,TRBJ2-3,ASSFDSLSTDTQY
.,TRBV7-2,TRBJ1-2,ASSLGDRVYGYT